This TCR beta chain was captured in a study of PD-1 blockade in mismatch repair-deficient tumors. Assay used: immunoSEQ multiplex PCR; TCRdb lists only in-frame clones, some missing. The sample includes some 120,000 clones, roughly 86% of them seen just once. The V gene's germline CDR1 is SQVTM and CDR2 ANQGSEA. The CDR3 is 14 residues long. V lost 8 bases and J 0 bases, leaving 16 bases between the germline ends. The sequence came from an adult with mismatch repair-deficient cancer. The chain couples TRBV29-1 to TRBJ1-1; D not resolved. The sample in question was peripheral blood, obtained approximately 72 weeks after starting pembrolizumab. CDR3 region: CSTGPSLMNTEAFF. CDR3 coding DNA: TGCAGCACCGGGCCTAGTCTAATGAACACTGAAGCTTTCTTT.